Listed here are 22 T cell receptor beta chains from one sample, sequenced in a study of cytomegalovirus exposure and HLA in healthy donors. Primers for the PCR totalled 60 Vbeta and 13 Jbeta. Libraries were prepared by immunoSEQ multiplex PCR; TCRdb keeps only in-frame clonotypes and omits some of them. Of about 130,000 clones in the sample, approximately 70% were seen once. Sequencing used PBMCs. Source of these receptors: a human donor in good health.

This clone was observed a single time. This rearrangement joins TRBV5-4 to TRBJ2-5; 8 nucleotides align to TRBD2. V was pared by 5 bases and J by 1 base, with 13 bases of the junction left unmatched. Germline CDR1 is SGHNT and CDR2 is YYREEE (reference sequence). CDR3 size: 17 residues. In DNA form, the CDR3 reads TGTGCCAGCAGGGGGGGTGGGGCTAGCGGGCCCCAAGAGACCCAGTACTTC. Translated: CASRGGGASGPQETQYF.

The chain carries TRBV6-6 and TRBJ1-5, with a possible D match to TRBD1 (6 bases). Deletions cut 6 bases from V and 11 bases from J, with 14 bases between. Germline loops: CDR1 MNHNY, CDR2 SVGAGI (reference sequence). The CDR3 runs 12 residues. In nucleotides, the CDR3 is TGTGCCAGCAGCCAACAGGGCCAAACCCAGCATTTT. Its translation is CASSQQGQTQHF.

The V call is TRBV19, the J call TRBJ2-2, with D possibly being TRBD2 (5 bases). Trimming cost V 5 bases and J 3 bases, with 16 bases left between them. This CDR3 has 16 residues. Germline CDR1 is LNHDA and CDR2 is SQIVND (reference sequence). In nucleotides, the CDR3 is TGTGCCAGTAGTTCCCTGGGTACCGGGGACACCGGGGAGCTGTTTTTT. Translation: CASSSLGTGDTGELFF.

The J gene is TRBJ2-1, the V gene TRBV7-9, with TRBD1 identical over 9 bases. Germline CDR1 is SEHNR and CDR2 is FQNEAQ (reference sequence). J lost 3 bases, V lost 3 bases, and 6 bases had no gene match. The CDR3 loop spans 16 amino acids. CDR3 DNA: TGTGCCAGCAGCTTCCCGGACAGGGGCGGCTACAATGAGCAGTTCTTC. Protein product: CASSFPDRGGYNEQFF.

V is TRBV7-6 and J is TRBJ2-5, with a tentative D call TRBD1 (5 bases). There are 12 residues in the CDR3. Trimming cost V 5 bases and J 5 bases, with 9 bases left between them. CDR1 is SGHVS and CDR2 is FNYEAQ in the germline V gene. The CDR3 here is CASSGAAETQYF. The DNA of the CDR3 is TGTGCCAGCAGCGGGGCGGCCGAGACCCAGTACTTC.

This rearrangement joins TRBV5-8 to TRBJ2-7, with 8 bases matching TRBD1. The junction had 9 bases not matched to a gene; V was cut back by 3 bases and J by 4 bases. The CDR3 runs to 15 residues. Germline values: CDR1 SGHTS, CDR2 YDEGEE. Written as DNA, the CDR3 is TGTGCCAGCAGCTCAACAGGGGGTACCTGGTACGAGCAGTACTTC. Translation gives CASSSTGGTWYEQYF.

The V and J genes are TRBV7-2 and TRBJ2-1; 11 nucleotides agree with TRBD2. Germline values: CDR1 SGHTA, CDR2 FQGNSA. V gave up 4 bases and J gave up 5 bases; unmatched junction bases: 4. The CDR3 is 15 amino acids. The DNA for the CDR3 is TGTGCCAGCAGCTCTGGGACTAGCGGCAACAATGAGCAGTTCTTC. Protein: CASSSGTSGNNEQFF.

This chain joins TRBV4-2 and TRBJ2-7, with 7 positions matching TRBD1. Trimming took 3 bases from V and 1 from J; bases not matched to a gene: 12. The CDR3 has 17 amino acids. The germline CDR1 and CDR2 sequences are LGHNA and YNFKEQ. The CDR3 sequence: CASSHKKDRFSSYEQYF. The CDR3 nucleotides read TGTGCCAGCAGCCACAAAAAGGACAGGTTCTCATCCTACGAGCAGTACTTC.

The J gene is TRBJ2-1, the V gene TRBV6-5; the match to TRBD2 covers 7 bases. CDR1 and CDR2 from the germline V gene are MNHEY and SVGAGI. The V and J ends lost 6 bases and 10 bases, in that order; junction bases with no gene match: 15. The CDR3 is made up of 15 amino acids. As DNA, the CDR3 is TGTGCCAGCAGCGTCTCTGCTGGCTCGCGGGGGGAGCAGTTCTTC. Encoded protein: CASSVSAGSRGEQFF.

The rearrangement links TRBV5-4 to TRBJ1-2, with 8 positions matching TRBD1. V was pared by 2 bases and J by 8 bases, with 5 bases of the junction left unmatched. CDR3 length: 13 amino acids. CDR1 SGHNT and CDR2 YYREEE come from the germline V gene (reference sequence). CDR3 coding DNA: TGTGCCAGCAGCTTACCGGGACAGGAGGGCTACACCTTC. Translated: CASSLPGQEGYTF.

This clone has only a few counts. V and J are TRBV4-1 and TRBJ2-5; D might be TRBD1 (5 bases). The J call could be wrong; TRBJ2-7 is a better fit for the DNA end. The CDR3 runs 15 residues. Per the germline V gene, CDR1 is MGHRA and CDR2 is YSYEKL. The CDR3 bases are TGCGCCAGCAGCCAAAGACAGAGAGATTCCTACGAGCAGTACTTC. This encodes CASSQRQRDSYEQYF.

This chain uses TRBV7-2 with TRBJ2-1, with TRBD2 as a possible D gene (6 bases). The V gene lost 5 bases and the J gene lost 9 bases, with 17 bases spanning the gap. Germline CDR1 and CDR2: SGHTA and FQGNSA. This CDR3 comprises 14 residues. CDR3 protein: CASSAGTSLGEQFF. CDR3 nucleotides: TGTGCCAGCAGCGCTGGGACTTCTTTGGGTGAGCAGTTCTTC.

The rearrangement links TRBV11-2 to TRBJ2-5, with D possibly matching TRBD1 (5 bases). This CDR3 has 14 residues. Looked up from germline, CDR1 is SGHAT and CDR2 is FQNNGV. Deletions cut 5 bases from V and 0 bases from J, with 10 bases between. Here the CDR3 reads CASSPSGHQETQYF. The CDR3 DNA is TGTGCCAGCAGCCCATCAGGGCACCAAGAGACCCAGTACTTC.

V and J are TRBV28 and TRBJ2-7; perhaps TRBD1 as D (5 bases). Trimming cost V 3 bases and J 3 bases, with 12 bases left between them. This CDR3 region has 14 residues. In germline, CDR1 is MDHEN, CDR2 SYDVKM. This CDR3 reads CASSLVGPNYEQYF. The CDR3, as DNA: TGTGCCAGCAGTTTGGTGGGGCCTAACTACGAGCAGTACTTC.

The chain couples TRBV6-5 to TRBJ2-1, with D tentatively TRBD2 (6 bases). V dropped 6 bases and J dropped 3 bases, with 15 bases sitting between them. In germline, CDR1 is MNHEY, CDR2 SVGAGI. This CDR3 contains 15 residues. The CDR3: CASSPFPGVYNEQFF. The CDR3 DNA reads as TGTGCCAGCAGCCCCTTTCCGGGAGTCTACAATGAGCAGTTCTTC.

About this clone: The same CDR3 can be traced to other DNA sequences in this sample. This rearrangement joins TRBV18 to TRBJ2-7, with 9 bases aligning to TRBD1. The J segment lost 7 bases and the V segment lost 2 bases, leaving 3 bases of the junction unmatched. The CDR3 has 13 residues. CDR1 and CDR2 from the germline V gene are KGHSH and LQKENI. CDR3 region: CASSPGTGREQYF. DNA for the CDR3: TGTGCCAGCTCACCAGGGACAGGGAGGGAGCAGTACTTC.

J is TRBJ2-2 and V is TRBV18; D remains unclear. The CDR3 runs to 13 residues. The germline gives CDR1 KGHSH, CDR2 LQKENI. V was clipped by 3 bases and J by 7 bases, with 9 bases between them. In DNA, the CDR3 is TGTGCCAGCTCACCCCGCAGCGACGGGGAGCTGTTTTTT. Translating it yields CASSPRSDGELFF.

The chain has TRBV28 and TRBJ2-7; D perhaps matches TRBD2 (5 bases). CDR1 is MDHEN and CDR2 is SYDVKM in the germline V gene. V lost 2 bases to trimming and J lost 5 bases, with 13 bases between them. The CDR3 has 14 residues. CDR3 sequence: CASSLSEGWHEQYF. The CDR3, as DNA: TGTGCCAGCAGTTTAAGTGAGGGTTGGCACGAGCAGTACTTC.

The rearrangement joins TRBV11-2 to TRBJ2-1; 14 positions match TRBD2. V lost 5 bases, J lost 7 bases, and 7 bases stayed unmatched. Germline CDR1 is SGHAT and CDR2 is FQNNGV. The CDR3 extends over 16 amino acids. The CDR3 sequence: CASSVGLAGGLNEQFF. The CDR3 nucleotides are TGTGCCAGCAGCGTTGGACTAGCGGGAGGATTGAATGAGCAGTTCTTC.

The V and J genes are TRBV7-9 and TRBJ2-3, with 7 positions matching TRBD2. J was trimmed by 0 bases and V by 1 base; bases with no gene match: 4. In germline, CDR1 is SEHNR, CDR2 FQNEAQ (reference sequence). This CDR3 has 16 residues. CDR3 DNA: TGTGCCAGCAGCTTAGGCGGGACTACTAGCACAGATACGCAGTATTTT. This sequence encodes CASSLGGTTSTDTQYF.

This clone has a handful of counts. The chain's CDR3 is CASSLLNGGANVLTF. CDR3 coding DNA: TGTGCCAGCAGCCTCCTTAACGGTGGGGCCAACGTCCTGACTTTC. The V and J genes are TRBV7-9 and TRBJ2-6; D is undetermined. Trimming left V 5 bases short and J 3 bases short, with 11 bases between. Germline V lookup: CDR1 SEHNR, CDR2 FQNEAQ (reference sequence). The CDR3 runs 15 residues.

CDR3: CASGLGLNYEQYF. CDR3 in DNA: TGTGCTAGTGGTTTGGGACTAAACTACGAGCAGTACTTC. The chain recombines TRBV12-5 with TRBJ2-7; TRBD2 is a possible D gene (5 bases). The germline V gene has CDR1 LGHNT and CDR2 FRNRAP. The CDR3 is made up of 13 amino acids. The ends were cut back, 1 base at V and 3 bases at J, with 7 bases in the middle.